The 3 T cell receptor beta chains below come from one sample, sequenced in a study of a mutant IDH1 vaccine in newly diagnosed glioma. Profiling relied on immunoSEQ multiplex PCR, and the TCRdb table lists in-frame clones only, not all of them. The profile shows approximately 62,000 clones, roughly 85% of them singletons. These TCRs are of unknown antigen specificity. Sample time point: week 23, last vaccination. All doses held 300 ug of mutant IDH1 20-mer peptide, with topical imiquimod. Sample: PBMCs, taken from a glioma patient whose treatment included an IDH1 peptide vaccine. These TCRs come from a man aged 30 to 45 with glioma.

The V gene is TRBV18, the J gene TRBJ2-3, with 11 bases that match TRBD2. Germline V gives CDR1 KGHSH, CDR2 LQKENI. V was clipped by 4 bases and J by 4 bases; unmatched bases: 7. The CDR3 has 16 residues. DNA for the CDR3: TGTGCCAGCTCACTCCTAGCGGGGGGCAGTGCAGATACGCAGTATTTT. Amino acid sequence: CASSLLAGGSADTQYF. Looking up the rest from reference TRBV18 and TRBJ2-3 gives the full variable domain: NAGVMQNPRHLVRRRGQEARLRCSPMKGHSHVYWYRQLPEEGLKFMVYLQKENIIDESGMPKERFSAEFPKEGPSILRIQQVVRGDSAAYFCASSLLAGGSADTQYFGPGTRLTVL.

The CDR3 DNA reads as TGTGCCAGCAGCTCCGGGGTAGCCAAAAACATTCAGTACTTC. This translates into CASSSGVAKNIQYF. The chain has TRBV11-1 and TRBJ2-4, with D possibly being TRBD2 (5 bases). The CDR3 extends over 14 amino acids. The germline gives CDR1 SGHAT, CDR2 FQDESV (reference sequence). V was shortened by 4 bases and J by 0 bases, with 7 bases between the two germline ends.

This chain links TRBV5-4 with TRBJ2-5; D gene unclear. The last part of the DNA fits TRBJ2-7 better; the J call may be wrong. The CDR3 sequence is 13 residues long. Germline V gene data show CDR1 as SGHNT and CDR2 as YYREEE (reference sequence). The CDR3 nucleotides are TGTGCCAGCAGCTGGCGAGGAGCCGACGAGCAGTACTTC. Protein sequence: CASSWRGADEQYF.